This T cell receptor beta chain was profiled in a study of blood T cell repertoires in COVID-19. Per the original methods: For nucleated cells, counts were estimated from reference gene primer amplification. Only in-frame clones appear in the TCRdb table, and some are missing; sequencing was by immunoSEQ multiplex PCR. The DNA was the basis for D and trimming; V, J and clone size are from that table. The data show some 140,000 clones, about 79% seen once. Germline CDR1 reads SQVTM; CDR2 reads ANQGSEA. V dropped 7 bases and J dropped 13 bases, with 26 bases sitting between them. The CDR3 consists of 13 residues.

The clonotype was recovered from an older woman with acute or convalescent COVID-19. The chain combines TRBV29-1 with TRBJ2-7; tentatively, D is TRBD1 (5 bases). Material: peripheral blood. CDR3 protein: CSAVGADPRVSYV. The CDR3 bases are TGCAGCGCCGTTGGGGCAGACCCCCGAGTCTCATACGTC.